This passage covers 19 T cell receptor beta chains from one sample sequenced in a study of blood T cell repertoires in COVID-19. Measured with immunoSEQ multiplex PCR; TCRdb has only the in-frame clones, and not every one. The sample holds some 64,000 clones; around 66% are singletons and the top ten take around half. Sequenced: PBMCs or T cells enriched from blood (not recorded which). These receptors came from a woman aged 55-69 years who had been exposed to COVID-19.

This clone was counted between two and nine times. This sequence joins TRBV28 and TRBJ1-5, with TRBD1 matching 10 bases. The germline V gene has CDR1 MDHEN and CDR2 SYDVKM. This CDR3 region has 12 residues. V trimming: 8 bases; J trimming: 5 bases; junction bases outside the gene matches: 0. Here the CDR3 reads CASGTGDQPQHF. The CDR3 DNA sequence: TGTGCCAGCGGGACAGGGGATCAGCCCCAGCATTTT. Full variable domain (missing parts from reference TRBV28 and TRBJ1-5): DVKVTQSSRYLVKRTGEKVFLECVQDMDHENMFWYRQDPGLGLRLIYFSYDVKMKEKGDIPEGYSVSREKKERFSLILESASTNQTSMYLCASGTGDQPQHFGDGTRLSIL.

This chain links TRBV24-1 with TRBJ2-1, with 7 bases that match TRBD1. The CDR3 is made up of 16 amino acids. Germline values: CDR1 KGHDR, CDR2 SFDVKD. The V gene end was trimmed by 3 bases and the J gene end by 0 bases; junction bases not matched to a gene: 4. The DNA for the CDR3 is TGTGCCACCAGTGATGGACAGGTCAGCTCCTACAATGAGCAGTTCTTC. Residues: CATSDGQVSSYNEQFF.

The chain links TRBV3-1 (or the pseudogene TRBV3-2) to TRBJ1-4; D not certain. Germline V gene data show CDR1 as LGHDT and CDR2 as YNNKEL (reference sequence). This CDR3 region has 13 residues. With 7 bases removed from V and 8 bases from J, the gap between germline ends came to 14 bases. In DNA form, the CDR3 reads TGTGCCAGCACCCGAGGAGGGAGGGAAAAACTGTTTTTT. Encoded protein: CASTRGGREKLFF.

The rearrangement uses TRBV27 and TRBJ2-2; 7 bases agree with TRBD1. The CDR3 contains 14 residues. Germline V gene sequence: CDR1 MNHEY, CDR2 SMNVEV (reference sequence). V shed 6 bases and J 5 bases; nucleotides not matched to a gene: 6. As DNA, the CDR3 is TGTGCCAGCAGAGAACAGGGGCCGACCGGGGAGCTGTTTTTT. Translated, it gives CASREQGPTGELFF.

The gene calls are TRBV28 and TRBJ1-4; D is unclear. This CDR3 contains 11 residues. V was pared by 10 bases and J by 11 bases, with 14 bases between. The germline CDR1 and CDR2 sequences are MDHEN and SYDVKM. The CDR3 reads CATLSRRKLFF. The CDR3 DNA reads as TGTGCCACCCTTAGTCGGAGGAAACTGTTTTTT. The whole variable domain, remainder taken from reference TRBV28 and TRBJ1-4, is DVKVTQSSRYLVKRTGEKVFLECVQDMDHENMFWYRQDPGLGLRLIYFSYDVKMKEKGDIPEGYSVSREKKERFSLILESASTNQTSMYLCATLSRRKLFFGSGTQLSVL.

V is TRBV29-1 and J is TRBJ2-4; 7 bases line up with TRBD2. Germline CDR1 is SQVTM and CDR2 is ANQGSEA. This CDR3 contains 13 residues. The junction had 2 bases not matched to a gene; V was cut back by 6 bases and J by 0 bases. CDR3 sequence (DNA): TGCAGCGTGAGCGGGATAGCCAAAAACATTCAGTACTTC. The encoded protein is CSVSGIAKNIQYF.

The chain is built from TRBV5-6 and TRBJ2-1; TRBD2 aligns across 8 bases. Germline V gene lookup returns CDR1 SGHDT and CDR2 YYEEEE. The length of the CDR3 is 14 residues. V lost 6 bases, J lost 3 bases, and 5 bases stayed unmatched. This chain's CDR3 is CASTGTRVYNEQFF. The CDR3 DNA sequence: TGTGCCAGCACCGGGACTAGGGTCTACAATGAGCAGTTCTTC.

The chain joins TRBV29-1 to TRBJ2-7; 8 bases map to TRBD1. V shed 6 bases and J 0 bases; nucleotides not matched to a gene: 10. This CDR3 contains 15 residues. Per germline, CDR1 SQVTM and CDR2 ANQGSEA. CDR3 DNA: TGCAGCGTAGACACCCCCAGGGGGCACTCCTACGAGCAGTACTTC. It codes for CSVDTPRGHSYEQYF.

The V call is TRBV6-1, the J call TRBJ2-1; 10 positions agree with TRBD2. The V segment lost 4 bases and the J segment 0 bases; nucleotides outside the gene matches: 6. The CDR3 consists of 17 residues. Germline loops: CDR1 MNHNS, CDR2 SASEGT. The CDR3 loop is CASSGLAGASSYNEQFF. In DNA, the CDR3 is TGTGCCAGCAGTGGTCTAGCGGGGGCCAGCTCCTACAATGAGCAGTTCTTC.

V gene TRBV9 combines with J gene TRBJ2-1; TRBD2 aligns across 11 bases. The CDR3 contains 15 residues. Germline CDR1 reads SGDLS; CDR2 reads YYNGEE. J gave up 9 bases and V 0 bases, and 5 bases lay outside the gene matches. The CDR3 DNA sequence: TGTGCCAGCAGCGTAGGACTAGCGGGACTAAGTGAGCAGTTCTTC. Amino acids: CASSVGLAGLSEQFF. The whole variable domain, filled in from reference TRBV9 and TRBJ2-1, reads DSGVTQTPKHLITATGQRVTLRCSPRSGDLSVYWYQQSLDQGLQFLIQYYNGEERAKGNILERFSAQQFPDLHSELNLSSLELGDSALYFCASSVGLAGLSEQFFGPGTRLTVL.

The rearrangement links TRBV12-3 or TRBV12-4 to TRBJ2-7, with 8 bases matching TRBD2. V was clipped by 6 bases and J by 3 bases; unmatched bases: 4. The CDR3 totals 13 residues. The CDR3 DNA reads as TGTGCCAGCAGCCTAGCGGGCCGCTACGAGCAGTACTTC. Amino acid sequence: CASSLAGRYEQYF.

The V gene is TRBV28, the J gene TRBJ1-3, with TRBD1 identical over 8 bases. Germline CDR1 and CDR2: MDHEN and SYDVKM. The CDR3 consists of 16 residues. J was trimmed by 16 bases and V by 5 bases; bases with no gene match: 22. CDR3 in amino acids: CASSTGTGLLTNRRYF. In nucleotides, the CDR3 is TGTGCCAGCAGTACCGGGACAGGATTACTCACCAACCGGCGCTATTTT.

This CDR3 is CATSDWTGGKETQYF. The CDR3 DNA follows: TGTGCCACCAGTGATTGGACGGGAGGTAAAGAGACCCAGTACTTC. V is TRBV24-1 and J is TRBJ2-5; 7 positions match TRBD2. After removal of 2 bases from V and 3 bases from J, the junction contained 5 bases not matched to a gene. The germline CDR1 and CDR2 sequences are KGHDR and SFDVKD. The CDR3 is 15 residues long.

The chain links TRBV5-1 to TRBJ2-7, with 7 positions matching TRBD1. The germline gives CDR1 SGHRS, CDR2 YFSETQ. The length of the CDR3 is 14 residues. V dropped 4 bases and J dropped 3; count of bases not matched to a gene: 7. The CDR3 DNA reads as TGCGCCAGCAGCCCGAGGGACAGAGACTACGAGCAGTACTTC. Its protein is CASSPRDRDYEQYF.

This clone was seen a few times. The rearrangement joins TRBV9 to TRBJ1-1; D possibly corresponds to TRBD1 (5 bases). V lost 0 bases and J lost 5, with 11 bases in between. CDR1 SGDLS and CDR2 YYNGEE come from the germline V gene. The length of the CDR3 is 14 residues. The CDR3 spells CASSVVSGLTEAFF. In DNA, the CDR3 is TGTGCCAGCAGCGTAGTATCAGGGTTAACTGAAGCTTTCTTT. The full variable domain, its missing parts supplied by reference TRBV9 and TRBJ1-1, is DSGVTQTPKHLITATGQRVTLRCSPRSGDLSVYWYQQSLDQGLQFLIQYYNGEERAKGNILERFSAQQFPDLHSELNLSSLELGDSALYFCASSVVSGLTEAFFGQGTRLTVV.

V usage is TRBV15 and J usage is TRBJ2-3; maybe TRBD2 (5 bases). Per the germline V gene, CDR1 is LNHNV and CDR2 is YYDKDF (reference sequence). V lost 0 bases and J 5 bases, leaving 12 bases between the germline ends. The CDR3 spans 15 residues. Here the CDR3 reads CATSRDLGVQDTQYF. In nucleotides, the CDR3 is TGTGCCACCAGCAGAGATCTCGGGGTCCAAGATACGCAGTATTTT.

As DNA, the CDR3 is TGTGCCAGCTCACGAACGGAAGGGGCGCGGAATTCACCCCTCCACTTT. This encodes CASSRTEGARNSPLHF. The gene calls are TRBV18 and TRBJ1-6; D perhaps matches TRBD1 (5 bases). Deletions cut 4 bases from V and 7 bases from J, with 17 bases between. CDR1 and CDR2 from the germline V gene are KGHSH and LQKENI. The CDR3 loop spans 16 amino acids.

The rearrangement uses TRBV6-5 and TRBJ2-7; TRBD1 matches 9 bases. The CDR3 has 12 amino acids. The germline V gene has CDR1 MNHEY and CDR2 SVGAGI. Losses at the gene ends were 6 bases for V and 5 bases for J; bases not matched to a gene: 2. The CDR3 sequence: CASRDRGNEQYF. The CDR3 nucleotides are TGTGCCAGCAGGGACAGGGGCAACGAGCAGTACTTC.

The chain is built from TRBV30 and TRBJ1-4; D unresolved. Germline V gene sequence: CDR1 GTSNPN, CDR2 SVGIG (reference sequence). Trimming took 5 bases from V and 8 from J, leaving 24 bases between them. The CDR3 contains 16 residues. The CDR3 nucleotides read TGTGCCTGGCGACCGTTATCCGGCGGGAGGAGAGAAAAACTGTTTTTT. Amino acids: CAWRPLSGGRREKLFF.